The sequence of this T cell receptor beta chain was determined in a study of blood T cell repertoires in COVID-19. Background on the study: The United States, Italy and Spain supplied acute and convalescent COVID-19 samples. T cells, B-cell-depleted T cells, or PBMCs provided the cDNA or gDNA that served as material.

Methods used by the authors: From reference gene primer amplification, estimates of nucleated cell counts were derived. TCRdb's table, derived via immunoSEQ multiplex PCR, lists solely in-frame clones and lacks some. From that table come the V and J calls and clone size; the DNA was used to work out D and trimming. Of roughly 97,000 clones in the sample, almost 85% are singletons; the top ten hold 10%. CDR1 is MDHEN, CDR2 SYDVKM, per germline. The V end lost 6 bases, the J end lost 1 base, and 16 bases lay between the germline ends. This CDR3 region has 15 residues. The specimen sequenced was peripheral blood. This TCR was sampled from a man between 65 and 85 years old with acute or convalescent COVID-19. The rearrangement joins TRBV28 to TRBJ2-7; D may be TRBD1 (6 bases). The CDR3 reads CASSTGTPDSYEQYF. CDR3 nucleotides: TGTGCCAGCAGCACGGGGACACCCGATTCCTACGAGCAGTACTTC.